This T cell receptor (beta chain) was identified during a study of PD-L1 blockade in urothelial cancer. Background on the study: The analyses of blood took place 3 weeks (second dose) and 6 weeks after treatment start. Median T cell yield per blood sample was more than 120,000 cells.

Spike-ins of synthetic TCR analog templates went into each PCR. Clones were sequenced by immunoSEQ multiplex PCR, and TCRdb holds only the in-frame ones, with some missing. This table has about 100,000 clones, around 90% appearing once. Study results and caveats: Better survival was predicted by below-median pretreatment blood TCR clonality.

Concerning this clone itself: Its target is unknown.

This CDR3 has 17 residues. V shed 5 bases and J shed 2 bases, with 21 bases lying between them. Germline CDR1 SGHTA, CDR2 FQGTGA. The sequence was collected from a woman older than 75 with urothelial cancer. This specimen consisted of PBMCs, obtained around atezolizumab (anti-PD-L1) treatment. The V and J genes are TRBV7-3 and TRBJ1-1; no clear D gene. The CDR3 region is CASSAVPKPAGNTEAFF. The CDR3 coding sequence is TGTGCCAGCAGCGCCGTTCCCAAACCCGCGGGTAACACTGAAGCTTTCTTT.